The T cell receptor beta chain described here comes from a study of cytomegalovirus exposure and HLA in healthy donors. Notes on the study in general: Roughly uniform sequencing depth across donors was assumed, possibly incorrectly. Exclusion applied to some V segments, including TRBV6-2 and TRBV6-3, as they were indistinguishable.

For this clone: Its antigen is currently unknown.

The CDR3 runs 14 residues. Trimming left V 5 bases short and J 3 bases short, with 13 bases between. Germline CDR1 and CDR2: SEHNR and FQNEAQ (reference sequence). PCR amplification relied on 60 Vbeta primers (plus 13 Jbeta primers). Profiling relied on immunoSEQ multiplex PCR, and the TCRdb table lists in-frame clones only, not all of them. The sample contains fewer than 65,000 clones, approximately 70% of which appear only once. The TCR comes from a man aged 45 to 65 in good health and CMV-seronegative. The sample taken for sequencing was PBMCs. The J gene is TRBJ1-1, the V gene TRBV7-9; possible D gene TRBD1, 5 bases. CDR3 bases: TGTGCCAGCAGCCACGGGGGGTCGGACACTGAAGCTTTCTTT. This encodes CASSHGGSDTEAFF.